The TCR beta chain under discussion was sequenced for a study of T cells after yellow fever vaccination. Looking at the study overall: Fractions with few cells were prepared using SMART-Seq v4 Ultra Low Input.

TCRdb re-derived calls from the 5' RACE reads in MiXCR, one entry per CDR3 protein. The sample lists about 160,000 distinct CDR3 sequences; roughly 9% were seen once. The TCR originated in a man between 18 and 35 years old who received the YFV17D yellow fever vaccine. This material consisted of CD8+ T cells sorted from PBMCs, taken 45 days after the yellow fever booster vaccination.

In nucleotides, the CDR3 is TGTGCCAGCAGTTTCGTCCCAGGGCTTAATTCACCCCTCCACTTT. This translates into CASSFVPGLNSPLHF. The J gene is TRBJ1-6, the V gene TRBV27; D perhaps matches TRBD1 (5 bases). Deletions cut 3 bases from V and 6 bases from J, with 12 bases between. The CDR3 runs to 15 residues. Germline values: CDR1 MNHEY, CDR2 SMNVEV (reference sequence).